The 15 T cell receptor beta chains presented below share a single source sample, sequenced in a study of identical twins. From the 5' RACE reads, TCRdb called clonotypes with MiXCR, one entry per CDR3 protein. The table shows about 1.7 million distinct CDR3 sequences, with about 32% occurring only once. Material for sequencing was cord blood. These receptors were taken from a newborn girl in good health.

The chain recombines TRBV20-1 with TRBJ1-1, with 7 bases aligning to TRBD1. Germline V lookup: CDR1 DFQATT, CDR2 SNEGSKA (reference sequence). With 3 bases clipped from V and 4 bases from J, the junction kept 8 bases outside the gene matches. This CDR3 has 14 residues. CDR3 DNA sequence: TGCAGTGCTAGCGGGACAGCCCACTCCACTGAAGCTTTCTTT. This gives the protein CSASGTAHSTEAFF.

Only a few counts were recorded for this clonotype. This chain uses TRBV7-2 with TRBJ2-1; the D gene is possibly TRBD2 (6 bases). The end of the DNA fits TRBJ2-7 better, so the J call may be wrong. Germline V gene lookup returns CDR1 SGHTA and CDR2 FQGNSA. The CDR3 contains 15 residues. The CDR3 here is CASSSGLRSYNEQYF. CDR3 coding DNA: TGTGCCAGCAGTTCGGGACTCCGCTCCTACAATGAGCAGTACTTC.

This sequence joins TRBV4-2 and TRBJ2-1; 13 nucleotides agree with TRBD2. Gene TRBJ2-7 matches the end of the DNA better, so the J call may be wrong. Germline CDR1 is LGHNA and CDR2 is YNFKEQ. This CDR3 is built from 17 residues. The CDR3 DNA reads TGTGCCAGCAGCCAAACACTAGCGGGGGGGTCCTACAATGAGCAGTACTTC. Translation gives CASSQTLAGGSYNEQYF.

The chain uses TRBV7-8 and TRBJ2-7; D possibly corresponds to TRBD1 (7 bases). The J call may not be correct, given that the DNA end is closer to TRBJ2-5. The CDR3 covers 18 residues. Germline assignment: CDR1 SGHVS and CDR2 FQNEAQ. For the CDR3, the DNA is TGTGCCAGCAGCTTGGGGATGATTAGACAGGGACTTCAAGAGACCCAGTACTTC. Protein sequence: CASSLGMIRQGLQETQYF.

This clonotype was detected many times. V usage is TRBV5-1 and J usage is TRBJ1-1; D is ambiguous. V was clipped by 1 base and J by 2 bases, with 6 bases between them. CDR1 SGHRS and CDR2 YFSETQ come from the germline V gene. The CDR3 contains 13 residues. In DNA, the CDR3 is TGCGCCAGCAGCTTGACGGACAACACTGAAGCTTTCTTT. The encoded protein is CASSLTDNTEAFF. The variable domain in full, completed from reference TRBV5-1 and TRBJ1-1, reads KAGVTQTPRYLIKTRGQQVTLSCSPISGHRSVSWYQQTPGQGLQFLFEYFSETQRNKGNFPGRFSGRQFSNSRSEMNVSTLELGDSALYLCASSLTDNTEAFFGQGTRLTVV.

This sequence joins TRBV11-2 and TRBJ2-1, with D possibly matching TRBD2 (5 bases). Trimming took off 3 bases at V and 4 bases at J, with 16 bases between the two ends. This CDR3 comprises 16 residues. Germline assignment: CDR1 SGHAT and CDR2 FQNNGV. The CDR3 is CASSFLTGLMYNEQFF. The CDR3 nucleotides read TGTGCCAGCAGCTTCCTGACTGGACTTATGTACAATGAGCAGTTCTTC.

The rearrangement links TRBV2 to TRBJ1-2; no firm D call. Germline loops: CDR1 SNHLY, CDR2 FYNNEI. This CDR3 is 12 amino acids long. Trimming removed 4 bases from V and 5 bases from J, with 8 bases in between. CDR3: CASSAKRYGYTF. The DNA of the CDR3 is TGTGCCAGCAGTGCGAAGAGGTATGGCTACACCTTC.

The rearrangement joins TRBV27 to TRBJ2-7; D unclear. The V end was cut by 5 bases, the J end by 7 bases, with 24 bases between. The length of the CDR3 is 16 residues. CDR1 and CDR2 (germline): MNHEY, SMNVEV (reference sequence). The CDR3 is CASSLRSQIPPDEQYF. The CDR3 DNA reads TGTGCCAGCAGTCTCCGGTCCCAAATTCCTCCGGATGAGCAGTACTTC.

This chain uses TRBV12-3 or TRBV12-4 with TRBJ2-1, with TRBD2 identical over 9 bases. This CDR3 region has 15 residues. J was trimmed by 6 bases and V by 4 bases; bases with no gene match: 7. Here the CDR3 reads CASSSGGRAINEQFF. As DNA, the CDR3 is TGTGCCAGCAGTTCAGGCGGGAGGGCCATCAATGAGCAGTTCTTC.

This clonotype was seen a few times. The chain employs TRBV20-1 and TRBJ2-1; 10 bases are a match to TRBD2. Germline loops: CDR1 DFQATT, CDR2 SNEGSKA (reference sequence). CDR3 size: 19 residues. The V segment lost 3 bases and the J segment 4 bases; nucleotides outside the gene matches: 18. The CDR3 DNA sequence: TGCAGTGCTAGGGGGGGTCTTACTAGCGGGGTAGAATTATACAATGAGCAGTTCTTC. It codes for CSARGGLTSGVELYNEQFF.

This clonotype came up a few times. The V and J genes are TRBV4-2 and TRBJ2-1; D is perhaps TRBD2 (6 bases). CDR3 length: 16 amino acids. V gave up 1 base and J gave up 1 base, with 11 bases separating them. Per the germline V gene, CDR1 is LGHNA and CDR2 is YNFKEQ. In nucleotides, the CDR3 is TGTGCCAGCAGCCAAGCAAGACTAGGTTCCTACAATGAGCAGTTCTTC. This sequence encodes CASSQARLGSYNEQFF.

The sample holds many counts of this clonotype. This chain joins TRBV29-1 and TRBJ2-7, with D tentatively TRBD1 or TRBD2 (5 bases each). V was trimmed by 7 bases and J by 4 bases, leaving 20 bases between them. In germline, CDR1 is SQVTM, CDR2 ANQGSEA. This CDR3 has 14 amino acids. The CDR3 region has the DNA TGCAGCGCCACAAGGGGAGAAGGGGATTACGAGCAGTACTTC. It translates to CSATRGEGDYEQYF.

V gene TRBV4-1 combines with J gene TRBJ1-4; 7 positions match TRBD1. Germline V CDR1 and CDR2: MGHRA, YSYEKL. With 3 bases clipped from V and 10 bases from J, the junction kept 2 bases outside the gene matches. This CDR3 contains 12 residues. The CDR3 region has the DNA TGCGCCAGCAGCCAGTCAGGGGGAAAACTGTTTTTT. Translated, it gives CASSQSGGKLFF.

This clonotype was observed a handful of times. The J gene is TRBJ2-4, the V gene TRBV30, with unresolved D. This CDR3 is 11 amino acids long. Germline-derived CDR1 and CDR2 are GTSNPN and SVGIG (reference sequence). Trimming took off 6 bases at V and 9 bases at J, with 12 bases between the two ends. This CDR3 is CACASGGIQYF. The CDR3 DNA reads as TGTGCCTGCGCCTCGGGCGGCATTCAGTACTTC.

J is TRBJ2-1 and V is TRBV12-5; 10 positions agree with TRBD2. Germline lookup yields CDR1 LGHNT and CDR2 FRNRAP. The CDR3 spans 15 residues. V gave up 0 bases and J gave up 8 bases; unmatched junction bases: 4. CDR3 sequence (DNA): TGTGCTAGTGGTTTGGTAGCGGGGGGGCTCCATGAGCAGTTCTTC. It specifies CASGLVAGGLHEQFF.